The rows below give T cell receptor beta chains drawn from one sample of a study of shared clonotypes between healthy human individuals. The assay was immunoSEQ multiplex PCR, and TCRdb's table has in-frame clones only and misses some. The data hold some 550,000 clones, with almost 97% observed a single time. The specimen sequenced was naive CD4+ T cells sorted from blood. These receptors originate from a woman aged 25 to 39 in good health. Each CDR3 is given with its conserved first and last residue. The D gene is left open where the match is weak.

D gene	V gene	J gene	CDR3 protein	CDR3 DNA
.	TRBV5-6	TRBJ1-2	CASSLRSLLGGYTF	TGTGCCAGCAGCTTGAGGTCGCTTTTGGGTGGCTACACCTTC
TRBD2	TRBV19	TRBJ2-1	CASSIEGASGIYNEQFF	TGTGCCAGTAGTATAGAGGGTGCTAGCGGGATTTACAATGAGCAGTTCTTC
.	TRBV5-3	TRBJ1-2	CARSDKPRSKDGYTF	TGTGCCAGAAGCGACAAACCTAGATCGAAGGATGGCTACACCTTC
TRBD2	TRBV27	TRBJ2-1	CASSELAGVWNEQFF	TGTGCCAGCAGTGAGTTAGCGGGAGTATGGAATGAGCAGTTCTTC
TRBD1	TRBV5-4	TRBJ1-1	CASSMEQGAFMNTEAFF	TGTGCCAGCAGCATGGAACAGGGGGCATTTATGAACACTGAAGCTTTCTTT
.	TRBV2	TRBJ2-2	CASSERENGELFF	TGTGCCAGCAGTGAACGGGAGAACGGGGAGCTGTTTTTT
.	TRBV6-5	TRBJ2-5	CASSHETRETQYF	TGTGCCAGCAGCCACGAGACGCGGGAGACCCAGTACTTC
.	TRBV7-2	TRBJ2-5	CASSLVRIQETQYF	TGTGCCAGCAGCTTAGTGCGCATACAAGAGACCCAGTACTTC
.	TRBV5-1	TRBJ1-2	CASSLVGGNYGYTF	TGCGCCAGCAGCTTGGTCGGCGGGAACTATGGCTACACCTTC
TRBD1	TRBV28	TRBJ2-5	CATADRAKETQYF	TGTGCCACCGCTGACAGGGCGAAGGAGACCCAGTACTTC
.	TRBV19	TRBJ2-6	CASSIGVRGANVLTF	TGTGCCAGTAGTATAGGGGTTAGAGGGGCCAACGTCCTGACTTTC
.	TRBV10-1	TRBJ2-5	CASSQQGEETQYF	TGCGCCAGCAGTCAACAGGGTGAAGAGACCCAGTACTTC
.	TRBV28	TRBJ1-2	CASSSSGSNYGYTF	TGTGCCAGCAGTTCGTCGGGATCTAACTATGGCTACACCTTC
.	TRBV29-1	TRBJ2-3	CSVVEWKSSTDTQYF	TGCAGCGTTGTAGAATGGAAAAGCTCCACAGATACGCAGTATTTT
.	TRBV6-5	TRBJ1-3	CASSYDRGAQGNTIYF	TGTGCCAGCAGTTACGATCGAGGTGCCCAGGGAAACACCATATATTTT
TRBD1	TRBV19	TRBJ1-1	CASSMTGRNTEAFF	TGTGCCAGTAGTATGACAGGGAGGAATACTGAAGCTTTCTTT
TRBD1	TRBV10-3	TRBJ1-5	CAISDRDSGVGNQPQHF	TGTGCCATCAGCGACCGGGACAGCGGGGTTGGCAATCAGCCCCAGCATTTT
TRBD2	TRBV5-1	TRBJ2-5	CASSLAPSGSGETQYF	TGCGCCAGCAGCTTGGCTCCTAGCGGGAGTGGCGAGACCCAGTACTTC